Following are 4 T cell receptor beta chains from one sample sequenced in a study of blood T cells in healthy people across ages. Combining a sample-barcoded 5' primer with a J-beta primer mix, a second PCR ran for 7 to 11 cycles. TCRdb re-derived calls from the 5' RACE reads in MiXCR, one entry per CDR3 protein. The sample contains about 1.6 million distinct CDR3 sequences, almost 35% of which appear only once. Sequencing used blood. The receptors were sampled from a woman aged 25 to 39 in good health.

This clonotype occurred a few times. The chain joins TRBV24-1 to TRBJ2-1; tentative D call: TRBD1 (6 bases). The CDR3 is 12 residues long. The germline V and J ends were trimmed by 9 bases and 9 bases, with 14 bases remaining between them. Germline CDR1 and CDR2: KGHDR and SFDVKD. CDR3 residues: CATGGGVGEQFF. The DNA of the CDR3 is TGTGCCACCGGGGGCGGAGTAGGTGAGCAGTTCTTC.

This clonotype was picked up a small number of times. The V call is TRBV5-1, the J call TRBJ2-3; unclear D gene. CDR1 and CDR2 (germline): SGHRS, YFSETQ. V was shortened by 0 bases and J by 4 bases, with 6 bases between the two germline ends. The CDR3 sequence is 13 residues long. CDR3 sequence: CASSLGFADTQYF. The CDR3 DNA is TGCGCCAGCAGCTTGGGGTTCGCAGATACGCAGTATTTT.

The chain has TRBV7-9 and TRBJ1-1; D is ambiguous. With 0 bases removed from V and 2 bases from J, the gap between germline ends came to 16 bases. CDR3 length: 17 amino acids. CDR1 SEHNR and CDR2 FQNEAQ come from the germline V gene (reference sequence). CDR3 sequence reads: CASSLATGREFNTEAFF. The CDR3 DNA reads as TGTGCCAGCAGCTTAGCCACGGGTCGAGAATTCAACACTGAAGCTTTCTTT.

The CDR3 here is CASSVASGGLYYNEQFF. CDR3 in DNA: TGTGCCAGCAGCGTAGCTAGCGGGGGACTCTATTACAATGAGCAGTTCTTC. The chain carries TRBV9 and TRBJ2-1; TRBD2 aligns across 10 bases. After removal of 0 bases from V and 4 bases from J, the junction contained 7 bases not matched to a gene. CDR1 SGDLS and CDR2 YYNGEE come from the germline V gene. The CDR3 is 17 amino acids.